The 10 T cell receptor beta chains presented below share a single source sample, sequenced in a study of blood T cell repertoires in COVID-19. Sequencing was performed with immunoSEQ multiplex PCR; in TCRdb, only in-frame clones are kept and a portion is missing. The data show about 250,000 clones, roughly 80% seen once. The source material was peripheral blood. These receptor sequences come from a man aged 80 or over with acute or convalescent COVID-19.

The rearrangement uses TRBV5-6 and TRBJ2-1, with TRBD1 matching 8 bases. The CDR3 length is 15 residues. V dropped 4 bases and J dropped 4; count of bases not matched to a gene: 7. Germline V lookup: CDR1 SGHDT, CDR2 YYEEEE. This CDR3 reads CASSPTDREYNEQFF. Here the CDR3 DNA reads TGTGCCAGCAGCCCGACGGACAGGGAATACAATGAGCAGTTCTTC.

This chain connects TRBV30 to TRBJ1-3; D is perhaps TRBD1 (5 bases). This CDR3 has 10 residues. Trimming took 5 bases from V and 8 from J, leaving 7 bases between them. Germline values: CDR1 GTSNPN, CDR2 SVGIG (reference sequence). The CDR3 is CAWAGDTIYF. The CDR3 region has the DNA TGTGCCTGGGCGGGGGACACCATATATTTT. The full variable domain, rest sourced from reference TRBV30 and TRBJ1-3, is SQTIHQWPATLVQPVGSPLSLECTVEGTSNPNLYWYRQAAGRGLQLLFYSVGIGQISSEVPQNLSASRPQDRQFILSSKKLLLSDSGFYLCAWAGDTIYFGEGSWLTVV.

The chain uses TRBV10-3 and TRBJ2-7; 10 bases are a match to TRBD2. V dropped 6 bases and J dropped 2; count of bases not matched to a gene: 4. The CDR3 totals 14 residues. Germline CDR1 ENHRY, CDR2 SYGVKD. The chain's CDR3 is CAIRNSGGTYEQYF. The CDR3 coding sequence is TGTGCCATCAGGAATAGCGGGGGGACCTACGAGCAGTACTTC.

The gene calls are TRBV19 and TRBJ2-7; TRBD2 might be the D (5 bases). This CDR3 contains 15 residues. CDR1 is LNHDA, CDR2 SQIVND, per germline (reference sequence). V lost 6 bases to trimming and J lost 0 bases, with 15 bases between them. DNA for the CDR3: TGTGCCAGTAGCCACTATGGGGAGAACTCCTACGAGCAGTACTTC. Its translation is CASSHYGENSYEQYF.

The chain links TRBV18 to TRBJ2-7; a weak D match, TRBD1 (6 bases). V was clipped by 9 bases and J by 5 bases, with 14 bases between them. CDR1 is KGHSH and CDR2 is LQKENI in the germline V gene. CDR3 length: 12 residues. CDR3 nucleotide sequence: TGTGCCAGTGCAGGGACAAGCGACGAGCAGTACTTC. Its translation is CASAGTSDEQYF.

This clone was picked up a small number of times. The chain has TRBV4-1 and TRBJ1-1; maybe TRBD1 (5 bases). V was clipped by 5 bases and J by 4 bases, with 20 bases between them. Germline CDR1 MGHRA, CDR2 YSYEKL. The length of the CDR3 is 16 residues. The CDR3 bases are TGCGCCAGCAGCGACGTATCCCCGGGGGGTTTCACTGAAGCTTTCTTT. This translates into CASSDVSPGGFTEAFF.

The CDR3 DNA follows: TGTGCCAGCAGGCCATCGGGACTAAGATCGGATACGCAGTATTTT. Residues: CASRPSGLRSDTQYF. V gene TRBV3-1 (or the pseudogene TRBV3-2) combines with J gene TRBJ2-3; 7 bases match TRBD2. CDR1 is LGHDT and CDR2 is YNNKEL in the germline V gene (reference sequence). Trimming at V came to 6 bases and at J to 6 bases, leaving 12 bases not matched to a gene. This CDR3 contains 15 residues.

The chain combines TRBV18 with TRBJ1-6; D gene uncertain. The CDR3 loop spans 13 amino acids. Trimming took off 2 bases at V and 10 bases at J, with 9 bases between the two ends. The germline gives CDR1 KGHSH, CDR2 LQKENI. This chain's CDR3 is CASSPNSKSPLHF. The DNA of the CDR3 is TGTGCCAGCTCACCAAACAGCAAATCACCCCTCCACTTT. The full variable domain, completed using reference TRBV18 and TRBJ1-6, is NAGVMQNPRHLVRRRGQEARLRCSPMKGHSHVYWYRQLPEEGLKFMVYLQKENIIDESGMPKERFSAEFPKEGPSILRIQQVVRGDSAAYFCASSPNSKSPLHFGNGTRLTVT.

The chain recombines TRBV2 with TRBJ2-2; tentatively, D is TRBD1 (5 bases). This CDR3 spans 16 amino acids. From germline, CDR1 is SNHLY and CDR2 FYNNEI. V gave up 7 bases and J gave up 2 bases, with 17 bases separating them. The CDR3 DNA reads as TGTGCCAGCACCCCTTTTTTTAGGGGTAACACCGGGGAGCTGTTTTTT. Translated: CASTPFFRGNTGELFF. Full variable domain (remainder filled in from reference TRBV2 and TRBJ2-2): EPEVTQTPSHQVTQMGQEVILRCVPISNHLYFYWYRQILGQKVEFLVSFYNNEISEKSEIFDDQFSVERPDGSNFTLKIRSTKLEDSAMYFCASTPFFRGNTGELFFGEGSRLTVL.

Many counts were recorded for this clone. The chain has TRBV11-3 and TRBJ2-1, with TRBD2 identical over 9 bases. Germline-derived CDR1 and CDR2 are SGHNT and YENEEA. The CDR3 contains 16 residues. J was trimmed by 10 bases and V by 0 bases; bases with no gene match: 10. The CDR3 DNA follows: TGTGCCAGCAGCTTAGATCTCGCGGGAGGGCTCGGGGAGCAGTTCTTC. Its translation: CASSLDLAGGLGEQFF. Drawing the rest from reference TRBV11-3 and TRBJ2-1, the complete variable domain is EAGVVQSPRYKIIEKKQPVAFWCNPISGHNTLYWYLQNLGQGPELLIRYENEEAVDDSQLPKDRFSAERLKGVDSTLKIQPAELGDSAVYLCASSLDLAGGLGEQFFGPGTRLTVL.